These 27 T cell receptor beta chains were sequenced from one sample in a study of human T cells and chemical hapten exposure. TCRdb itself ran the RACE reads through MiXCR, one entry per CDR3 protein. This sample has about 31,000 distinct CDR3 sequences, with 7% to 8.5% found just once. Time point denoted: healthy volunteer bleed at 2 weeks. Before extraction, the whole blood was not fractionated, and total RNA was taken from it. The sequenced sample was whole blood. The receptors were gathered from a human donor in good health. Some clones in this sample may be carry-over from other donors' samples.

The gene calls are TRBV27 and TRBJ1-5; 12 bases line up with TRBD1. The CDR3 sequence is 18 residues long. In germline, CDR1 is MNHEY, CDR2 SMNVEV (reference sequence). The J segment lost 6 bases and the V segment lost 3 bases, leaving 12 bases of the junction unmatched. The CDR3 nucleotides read TGTGCCAGCAGTTTGGGGCAATCGGGACAGGGGGCTTTTCAGCCCCAGCATTTT. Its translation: CASSLGQSGQGAFQPQHF.

CDR3 DNA sequence: TGCAGTGCTAGAGGTCCCGACTCTGCCGAAAATAGCAATCAGCCCCAGCATTTT. As protein: CSARGPDSAENSNQPQHF. The chain joins TRBV20-1 to TRBJ1-5; no definite D call. V lost 1 base and J 0 bases, leaving 19 bases between the germline ends. This CDR3 comprises 18 residues. The germline V gene encodes CDR1 DFQATT and CDR2 SNEGSKA (reference sequence).

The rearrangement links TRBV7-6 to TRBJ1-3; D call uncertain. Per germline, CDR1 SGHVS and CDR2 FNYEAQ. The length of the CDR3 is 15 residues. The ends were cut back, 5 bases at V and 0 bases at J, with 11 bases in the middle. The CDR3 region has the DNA TGTGCCAGCAGCCAAGGGTTGAGCTCTGGAAACACCATATATTTT. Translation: CASSQGLSSGNTIYF.

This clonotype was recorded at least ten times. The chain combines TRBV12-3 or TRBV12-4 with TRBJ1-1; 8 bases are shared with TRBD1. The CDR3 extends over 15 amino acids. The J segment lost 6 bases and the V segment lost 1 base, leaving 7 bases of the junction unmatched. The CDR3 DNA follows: TGTGCCAGCAGTTTAGAGCAGGGGGCGTACGCTGAAGCTTTCTTT. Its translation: CASSLEQGAYAEAFF.

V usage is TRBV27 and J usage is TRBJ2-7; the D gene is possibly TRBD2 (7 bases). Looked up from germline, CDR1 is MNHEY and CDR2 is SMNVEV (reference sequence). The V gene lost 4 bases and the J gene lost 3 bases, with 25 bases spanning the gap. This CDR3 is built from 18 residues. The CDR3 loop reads CASSYKPGGVSWDYEQYF. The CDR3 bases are TGTGCCAGCAGTTATAAACCGGGGGGCGTGAGTTGGGACTACGAGCAGTACTTC.

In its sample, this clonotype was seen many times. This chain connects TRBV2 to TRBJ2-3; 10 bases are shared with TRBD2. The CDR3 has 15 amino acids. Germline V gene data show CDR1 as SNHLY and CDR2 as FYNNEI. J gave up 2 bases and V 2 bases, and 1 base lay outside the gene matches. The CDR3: CASSETSGTTDTQYF. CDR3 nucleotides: TGTGCCAGCAGTGAAACTAGCGGGACCACAGATACGCAGTATTTT.

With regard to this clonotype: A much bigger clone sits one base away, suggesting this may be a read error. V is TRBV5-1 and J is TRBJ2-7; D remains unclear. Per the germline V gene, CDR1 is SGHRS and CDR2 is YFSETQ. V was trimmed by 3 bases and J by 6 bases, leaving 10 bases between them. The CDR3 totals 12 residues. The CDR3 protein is CASSWELGEQYF. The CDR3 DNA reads TGCGCCAGCAGCTGGGAACTCGGCGAGCAGTACTTC. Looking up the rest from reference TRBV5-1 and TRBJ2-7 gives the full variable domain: KAGVTQTPRYLIKTRGQQVTLSCSPISGHRSVSWYQQTPGQGLQFLFEYFSETQRNKGNFPGRFSGRQFSNSRSEMNVSTLELGDSALYLCASSWELGEQYFGPGTRLTVT.

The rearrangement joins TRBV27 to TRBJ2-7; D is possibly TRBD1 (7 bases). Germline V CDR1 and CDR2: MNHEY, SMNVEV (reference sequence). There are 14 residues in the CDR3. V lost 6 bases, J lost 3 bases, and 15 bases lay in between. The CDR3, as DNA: TGTGCCAGCAGATTTGGCGGGACAGTCTACGAGCAGTACTTC. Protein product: CASRFGGTVYEQYF.

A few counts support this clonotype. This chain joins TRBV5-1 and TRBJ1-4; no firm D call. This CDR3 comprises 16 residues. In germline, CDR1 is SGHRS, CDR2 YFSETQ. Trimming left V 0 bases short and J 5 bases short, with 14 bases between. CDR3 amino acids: CASSLEPSGSNEKLFF. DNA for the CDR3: TGCGCCAGCAGCTTGGAACCTAGCGGGAGCAATGAAAAACTGTTTTTT.

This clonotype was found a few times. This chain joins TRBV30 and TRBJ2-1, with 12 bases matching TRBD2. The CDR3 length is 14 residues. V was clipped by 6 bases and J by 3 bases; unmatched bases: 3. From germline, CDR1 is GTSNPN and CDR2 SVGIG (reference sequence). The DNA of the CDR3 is TGTGCCTGTACGACTAGCGGGAGCTACAATGAGCAGTTCTTC. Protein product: CACTTSGSYNEQFF. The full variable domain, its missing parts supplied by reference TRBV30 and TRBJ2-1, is SQTIHQWPATLVQPVGSPLSLECTVEGTSNPNLYWYRQAAGRGLQLLFYSVGIGQISSEVPQNLSASRPQDRQFILSSKKLLLSDSGFYLCACTTSGSYNEQFFGPGTRLTVL.

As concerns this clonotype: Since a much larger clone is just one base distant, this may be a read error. The CDR3 bases are TGTGCCAGCGCATGGGCGTCCTACAATGAGCAGCTCTTC. Residues: CASAWASYNEQLF. V is TRBV18 and J is TRBJ2-1; D gene uncertain. Germline CDR1 KGHSH, CDR2 LQKENI. The CDR3 is 13 amino acids.

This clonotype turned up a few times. CDR3 nucleotide sequence: TGCAGTGCGGGGGAAGCGGGAGCCCTTCCCCTCAGTGAGCAGTTCTTC. Protein: CSAGEAGALPLSEQFF. This chain links TRBV20-1 with TRBJ2-1, with 8 bases aligning to TRBD2. CDR3 size: 16 residues. Germline V gives CDR1 DFQATT, CDR2 SNEGSKA (reference sequence). V gave up 6 bases and J gave up 9 bases; unmatched junction bases: 19.

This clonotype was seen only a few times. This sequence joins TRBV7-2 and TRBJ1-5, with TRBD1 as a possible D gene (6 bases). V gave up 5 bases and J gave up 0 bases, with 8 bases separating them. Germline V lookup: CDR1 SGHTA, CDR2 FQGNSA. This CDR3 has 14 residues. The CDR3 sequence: CASSPRGSNQPQHF. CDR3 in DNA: TGTGCCAGCAGCCCCAGGGGTAGCAATCAGCCCCAGCATTTT.

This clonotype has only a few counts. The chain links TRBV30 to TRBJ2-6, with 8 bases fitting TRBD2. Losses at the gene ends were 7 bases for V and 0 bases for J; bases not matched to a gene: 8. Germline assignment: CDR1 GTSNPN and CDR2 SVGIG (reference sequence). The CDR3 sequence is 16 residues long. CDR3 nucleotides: TGTGCCTCCCCAGCGGGGGCCAGCTCTGGGGCCAACGTCCTGACTTTC. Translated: CASPAGASSGANVLTF.

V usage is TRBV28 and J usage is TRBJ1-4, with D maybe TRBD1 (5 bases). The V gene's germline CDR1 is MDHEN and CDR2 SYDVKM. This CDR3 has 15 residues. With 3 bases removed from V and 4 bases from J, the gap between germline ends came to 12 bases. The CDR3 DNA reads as TGTGCCAGCAGTTTCCCCGGGACCCTTAATGAAAAACTGTTTTTT. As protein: CASSFPGTLNEKLFF.

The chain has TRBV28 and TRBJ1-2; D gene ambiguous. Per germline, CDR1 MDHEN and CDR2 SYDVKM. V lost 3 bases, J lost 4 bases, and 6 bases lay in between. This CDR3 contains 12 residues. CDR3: CASSLDRYGYTF. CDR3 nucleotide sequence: TGTGCCAGCAGTTTGGACCGCTATGGCTACACCTTC.

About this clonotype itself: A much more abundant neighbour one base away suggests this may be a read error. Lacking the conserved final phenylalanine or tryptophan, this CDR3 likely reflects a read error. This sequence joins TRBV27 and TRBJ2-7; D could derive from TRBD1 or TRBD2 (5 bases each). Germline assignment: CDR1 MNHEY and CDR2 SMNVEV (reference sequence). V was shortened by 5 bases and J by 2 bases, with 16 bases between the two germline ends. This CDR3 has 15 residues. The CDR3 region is CASSHRAGRAYEQYL. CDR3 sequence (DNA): TGTGCCAGCAGTCATCGGGCAGGGCGGGCCTACGAGCAGTACTTA.

CDR3 protein: CASSIQGLAGTLSSYNEQFF. Written as DNA, the CDR3 is TGTGCCAGTAGTATTCAGGGGCTAGCGGGGACACTTAGCTCCTACAATGAGCAGTTCTTC. This chain links TRBV19 with TRBJ2-1; 9 positions agree with TRBD2. Germline assignment: CDR1 LNHDA and CDR2 SQIVND (reference sequence). The CDR3 totals 20 residues. Losses at the gene ends were 3 bases for V and 0 bases for J; bases not matched to a gene: 15.

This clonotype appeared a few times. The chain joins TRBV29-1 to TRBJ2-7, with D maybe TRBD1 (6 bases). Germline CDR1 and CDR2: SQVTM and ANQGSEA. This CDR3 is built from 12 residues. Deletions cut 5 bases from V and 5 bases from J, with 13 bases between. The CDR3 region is CSVSPTGDEQYF. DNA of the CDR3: TGCAGCGTTTCGCCGACAGGAGACGAGCAGTACTTC.

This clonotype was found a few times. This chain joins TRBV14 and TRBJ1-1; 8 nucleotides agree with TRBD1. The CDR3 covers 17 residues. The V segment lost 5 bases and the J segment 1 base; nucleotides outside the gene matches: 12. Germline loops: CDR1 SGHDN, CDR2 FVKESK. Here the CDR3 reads CASSYGQGSLRNTEAFF. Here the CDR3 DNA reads TGTGCCAGCAGCTACGGACAGGGTAGCCTCAGGAACACTGAAGCTTTCTTT. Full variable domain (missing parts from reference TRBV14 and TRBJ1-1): EAGVTQFPSHSVIEKGQTVTLRCDPISGHDNLYWYRRVMGKEIKFLLHFVKESKQDESGMPNNRFLAERTGGTYSTLKVQPAELEDSGVYFCASSYGQGSLRNTEAFFGQGTRLTVV.

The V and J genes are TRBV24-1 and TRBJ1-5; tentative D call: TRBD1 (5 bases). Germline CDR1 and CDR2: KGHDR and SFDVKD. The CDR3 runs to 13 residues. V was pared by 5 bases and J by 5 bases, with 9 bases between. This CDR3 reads CATSAGRYQPQHF. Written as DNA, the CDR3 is TGTGCCACCAGTGCAGGGCGGTATCAGCCCCAGCATTTT.

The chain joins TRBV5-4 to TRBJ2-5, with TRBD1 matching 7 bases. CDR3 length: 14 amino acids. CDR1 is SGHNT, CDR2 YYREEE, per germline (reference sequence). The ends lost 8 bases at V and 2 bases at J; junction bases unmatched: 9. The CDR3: CASGGQSAQETQYF. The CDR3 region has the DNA TGTGCCAGTGGGGGACAGAGCGCACAAGAGACCCAGTACTTC.

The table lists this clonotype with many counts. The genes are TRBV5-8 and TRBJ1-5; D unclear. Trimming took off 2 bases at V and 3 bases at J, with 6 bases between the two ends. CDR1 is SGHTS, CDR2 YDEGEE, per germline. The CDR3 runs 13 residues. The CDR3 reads CASSLQNNQPQHF. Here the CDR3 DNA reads TGTGCCAGCAGCTTACAGAACAATCAGCCCCAGCATTTT.

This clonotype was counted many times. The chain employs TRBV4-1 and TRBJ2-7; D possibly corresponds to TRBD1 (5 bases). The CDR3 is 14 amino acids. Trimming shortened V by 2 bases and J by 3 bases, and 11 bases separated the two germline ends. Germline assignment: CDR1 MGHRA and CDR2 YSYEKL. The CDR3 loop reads CASSQFQGVYEQYF. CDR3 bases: TGCGCCAGCAGCCAATTCCAGGGTGTCTACGAGCAGTACTTC.

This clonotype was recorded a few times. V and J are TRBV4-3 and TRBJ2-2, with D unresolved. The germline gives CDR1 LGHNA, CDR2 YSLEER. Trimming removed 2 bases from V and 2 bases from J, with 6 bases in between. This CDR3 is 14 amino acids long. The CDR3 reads CASSQQPNTGELFF. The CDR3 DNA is TGCGCCAGCAGCCAACAACCAAACACCGGGGAGCTGTTTTTT.

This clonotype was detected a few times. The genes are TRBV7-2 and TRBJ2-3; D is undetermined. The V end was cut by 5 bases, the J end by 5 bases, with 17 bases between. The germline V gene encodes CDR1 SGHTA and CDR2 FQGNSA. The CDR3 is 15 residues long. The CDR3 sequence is CASSQLKNPLDTQYF. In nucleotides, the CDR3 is TGTGCCAGCAGCCAGCTAAAAAACCCATTAGATACGCAGTATTTT.

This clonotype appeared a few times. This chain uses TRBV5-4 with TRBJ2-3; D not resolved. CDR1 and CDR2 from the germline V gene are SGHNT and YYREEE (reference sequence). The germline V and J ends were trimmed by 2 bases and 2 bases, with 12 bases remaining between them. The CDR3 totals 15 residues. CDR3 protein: CASSFWAATTDTQYF. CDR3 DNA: TGTGCCAGCAGCTTTTGGGCAGCCACCACAGATACGCAGTATTTT.